The following is a T cell receptor beta chain sequence with its context. Antigen specificity is unknown. Systemic immunosuppression or autoimmune disease history was grounds to exclude patients. The sample originates from a study of OX40 agonist ivuxolimab in advanced cancers. General study results and limits: Averaging showed that CD8+ T cells had more expanded clones than CD4+ did. Clonal expansion was seen in CD4+ and CD8+ blood T cells by week 6 at 0.1 to 3.0 mg/kg.

Profiled with immunoSEQ multiplex PCR; TCRdb holds only in-frame clones, not every one. The table includes 15,000 to 20,000 clones, roughly nine tenths detected once. The receptor's source is an adult with an advanced solid tumor such as melanoma, head and neck, liver or kidney cancer. This sample comprised CD4+ or CD8+ T cells sorted from blood, obtained in a trial of the OX40 agonist ivuxolimab.

CDR3 sequence reads: CASPGQGRPGNTIYF. The CDR3 region has the DNA TGCGCCAGCCCAGGACAGGGGAGGCCTGGAAACACCATATATTTT. The genes are TRBV5-1 and TRBJ1-3; 9 nucleotides agree with TRBD1. The CDR3 totals 15 residues. J lost 2 bases, V lost 7 bases, and 7 bases had no gene match. Germline-derived CDR1 and CDR2 are SGHRS and YFSETQ.